Shown below are 26 T cell receptor beta chains from a single sample sequenced in a study of CD8 T cells in ankylosing spondylitis. TCRdb reanalysed the 5' RACE reads using MiXCR and keeps one entry per CDR3 protein. Among under 300,000 distinct CDR3 sequences listed, 15% to 20% were seen once. Sample: blood, either unsorted or a sorted T cell fraction (not recorded which). The receptors come from a male donor with ankylosing spondylitis or in good health (not recorded which).

This clonotype was observed a handful of times. The genes are TRBV21-1 and TRBJ2-1; the table assigns TRBD2, which was not confirmed against the DNA. TRBV21-1 is reported as a pseudogene. This CDR3 region has 20 residues. The CDR3 sequence: CASSKVVASGMFDPYNEQFF. The DNA for the CDR3 is TGTGCCAGCAGCAAAGTGGTGGCTAGCGGGATGTTCGACCCTTACAATGAGCAGTTCTTC.

This clonotype was recorded a few times. V gene TRBV6-2 or TRBV6-3 combines with J gene TRBJ2-7; possibly TRBD1 or TRBD2 for D (5 bases each). The length of the CDR3 is 15 residues. The V gene's germline CDR1 is MNHEY and CDR2 SVGEGT. Trimming removed 3 bases from V and 3 bases from J, with 15 bases in between. CDR3 coding DNA: TGTGCCAGCAGTTATCGGGACCTTGGGGACTACGAGCAGTACTTC. It codes for CASSYRDLGDYEQYF.

This clonotype has a handful of counts. The chain joins TRBV21-1 to TRBJ2-1. TRBV21-1 is recorded as a pseudogene. The CDR3 loop spans 14 amino acids. The CDR3 DNA reads TGTGCCAGCAGCGAGCCGGTGCCCTACAATGAGCAGTTCTTC. Translating it yields CASSEPVPYNEQFF.

The CDR3 loop reads CASGRSILDTQYF. The CDR3 DNA sequence: TGTGCCTCGGGTCGAAGCATCCTAGATACGCAGTATTTT. This chain joins TRBV7-2 and TRBJ2-3; D remains ambiguous. V lost 11 bases and J lost 5, with 17 bases in between. Per germline, CDR1 SGHTA and CDR2 FQGNSA. CDR3 length equals 13 residues.

The chain uses TRBV4-1 and TRBJ2-7, with TRBD1 matching over 10 bases. Germline V gene lookup returns CDR1 MGHRA and CDR2 YSYEKL. This CDR3 region has 15 residues. With V trimmed by 6 bases and J by 3 bases, 8 bases remained unmatched. The CDR3 DNA reads as TGCGCCAGCAGTCCGACAGGGGGCAATTTCTACGAGCAGTACTTC. Translation: CASSPTGGNFYEQYF.

V is TRBV13 and J is TRBJ2-1, with TRBD1 identical over 8 bases. CDR3 size: 18 residues. CDR1 and CDR2 from the germline V gene are PRHDT and FYEKMQ (reference sequence). The V segment lost 5 bases and the J segment 9 bases; nucleotides outside the gene matches: 21. For the CDR3, the DNA is TGTGCCAGCAGCCCGCAGGGGGCCCCGGGACCCAATAACATTGAGCAGTTCTTC. It is translated as CASSPQGAPGPNNIEQFF.

The V call is TRBV7-6, the J call TRBJ2-1; 11 bases line up with TRBD2. Germline lookup yields CDR1 SGHVS and CDR2 FNYEAQ. With 5 bases clipped from V and 7 bases from J, the junction kept 4 bases outside the gene matches. The CDR3 has 14 amino acids. The CDR3 nucleotides are TGTGCCAGCAGCGCCTGGACTAGCGGGAATGAGCAGTTCTTC. Translation: CASSAWTSGNEQFF.

J is TRBJ2-1 and V is TRBV6-2 or TRBV6-3; 13 bases fit TRBD2. CDR3 length equals 15 residues. V was pared by 5 bases and J by 6 bases, with 4 bases of the junction left unmatched. Germline lookup yields CDR1 MNHEY and CDR2 SVGEGT. Here the CDR3 DNA reads TGTGCCAGCAGTCCCGGACTAGCGGGAGCCAATGAGCAGTTCTTC. The encoded protein is CASSPGLAGANEQFF.

The CDR3 bases are TGTGCCAGCAGTTCGTCGGGCGCGGCTCAAGAGACCCAGTACTTC. Protein: CASSSSGAAQETQYF. The chain uses TRBV12-3 or TRBV12-4 and TRBJ2-5; D gene uncertain. Deletions cut 4 bases from V and 2 bases from J, with 14 bases between. The length of the CDR3 is 15 residues.

This clonotype has more than one count but fewer than ten. The genes are TRBV11-2 and TRBJ2-2; D tentatively fits TRBD1 or TRBD2 (5 bases each). The germline gives CDR1 SGHAT, CDR2 FQNNGV. The CDR3 sequence is 16 residues long. Trimming took 5 bases from V and 2 from J, leaving 15 bases between them. CDR3 DNA sequence: TGTGCCAGCAGCCCGAACCCGGGACGTAACACCGGGGAGCTGTTTTTT. Its translation: CASSPNPGRNTGELFF.

This clonotype was picked up a small number of times. The genes are TRBV7-8 and TRBJ2-7, with 10 bases matching TRBD2. The CDR3 covers 16 residues. J gave up 2 bases and V 5 bases, and 9 bases lay outside the gene matches. Germline V gene data show CDR1 as SGHVS and CDR2 as FQNEAQ. CDR3 coding DNA: TGTGCCAGCAGCCAAACTCCGGGACTAGCGACCTACGAGCAGTACTTC. This codes for CASSQTPGLATYEQYF.

This clonotype showed up many times. The rearrangement uses TRBV27 and TRBJ2-3; 8 nucleotides align to TRBD2. Trimming removed 5 bases from V and 6 bases from J; junction bases left unmatched: 13. The length of the CDR3 is 16 residues. The germline gives CDR1 MNHEY, CDR2 SMNVEV (reference sequence). Here the CDR3 reads CASSPIGSGSMDTQYF. In nucleotides, the CDR3 is TGTGCCAGCAGTCCAATCGGGAGCGGGAGTATGGATACGCAGTATTTT.

The V gene is TRBV4-1, the J gene TRBJ2-5, with 10 bases aligning to TRBD2. The CDR3 runs to 15 residues. V shed 6 bases, J shed 5 bases, and the junction held 9 bases outside the gene matches. Germline V gene lookup returns CDR1 MGHRA and CDR2 YSYEKL. CDR3 loop: CASRRTSGGSETQYF. CDR3 in DNA: TGCGCCAGCAGACGGACTAGCGGTGGGTCGGAGACCCAGTACTTC.

In this sample, this clonotype turned up many times. This rearrangement joins TRBV12-3 or TRBV12-4 to TRBJ2-1; D is possibly TRBD1 or TRBD2 (5 bases each). The CDR3 has 14 amino acids. V lost 3 bases and J lost 1, with 7 bases in between. CDR3 DNA: TGTGCCAGCAGTTTCTGGGGGTCCTACAATGAGCAGTTCTTC. Protein: CASSFWGSYNEQFF.

This clonotype was seen only a few times. CDR3 in DNA: TGCAGTGCTAGACTATACAGGGACCACGAGCAGTACTTC. Encoded protein: CSARLYRDHEQYF. J is TRBJ2-7 and V is TRBV20-1; D is possibly TRBD1 (6 bases). The V end lost 2 bases, the J end lost 5 bases, and 13 bases lay between the germline ends. This CDR3 has 13 amino acids. The germline V gene encodes CDR1 DFQATT and CDR2 SNEGSKA (reference sequence).

This clonotype turned up a few times. This chain links TRBV18 with TRBJ1-2; no reliable D call. Germline-derived CDR1 and CDR2 are KGHSH and LQKENI. V dropped 3 bases and J dropped 7 bases, with 9 bases sitting between them. This CDR3 region has 12 residues. The CDR3 DNA follows: TGTGCCAGCTCACCGGACTTTAGTGGCTACACCTTC. Translating gives CASSPDFSGYTF.

This rearrangement joins TRBV9 to TRBJ2-7; D remains unclear. Germline V gene sequence: CDR1 SGDLS, CDR2 YYNGEE. The CDR3 is 13 residues long. Trimming took off 0 bases at V and 3 bases at J, with 7 bases between the two ends. CDR3 sequence reads: CASSVDMGYEQYF. CDR3 coding DNA: TGTGCCAGCAGCGTAGATATGGGCTACGAGCAGTACTTC.

Only a few counts were recorded for this clonotype. V usage is TRBV4-3 and J usage is TRBJ2-2; D is uncertain. Germline V gives CDR1 LGHNA, CDR2 YSLEER. The CDR3 totals 17 residues. V was trimmed by 0 bases and J by 3 bases, leaving 14 bases between them. CDR3 DNA sequence: TGCGCCAGCAGCCAAGACGCCCGTGCGTCCGACACCGGGGAGCTGTTTTTT. This translates into CASSQDARASDTGELFF.

This clonotype was recorded at least ten times. The chain carries TRBV27 and TRBJ2-7; D might be TRBD1 (6 bases). This CDR3 has 13 residues. The V gene's germline CDR1 is MNHEY and CDR2 SMNVEV (reference sequence). V lost 8 bases and J lost 0, with 11 bases in between. The CDR3 protein is CASAPGASYEQYF. The CDR3 nucleotides read TGTGCCAGCGCCCCAGGGGCCTCCTACGAGCAGTACTTC.

This rearrangement joins TRBV20-1 to TRBJ2-7, with 7 positions matching TRBD1. CDR1 and CDR2 (germline): DFQATT, SNEGSKA (reference sequence). The CDR3 totals 16 residues. The junction had 13 bases not matched to a gene; V was cut back by 2 bases and J by 3 bases. CDR3 sequence reads: CSARPLSGTANYEQYF. CDR3 DNA sequence: TGCAGTGCTAGACCCCTCTCCGGGACAGCTAACTACGAGCAGTACTTC.

The chain carries TRBV29-1 and TRBJ1-2, with D unresolved. The ends were cut back, 4 bases at V and 4 bases at J, with 13 bases in the middle. This CDR3 is 13 amino acids long. Germline V CDR1 and CDR2: SQVTM, ANQGSEA. This CDR3 reads CSVGTPEGYGYTF. CDR3 nucleotide sequence: TGCAGCGTTGGGACGCCCGAGGGCTATGGCTACACCTTC.

At least ten counts were recorded for this clonotype. The rearrangement uses TRBV27 and TRBJ2-2; D unresolved. Per germline, CDR1 MNHEY and CDR2 SMNVEV (reference sequence). CDR3 length equals 15 residues. V was shortened by 2 bases and J by 0 bases, with 7 bases between the two germline ends. The CDR3 DNA follows: TGTGCCAGCAGTTTAGGTCAGACGAACACCGGGGAGCTGTTTTTT. Residues: CASSLGQTNTGELFF.

This clonotype is medium-sized by share. The chain couples TRBV29-1 to TRBJ2-7; the match to TRBD1 covers 7 bases. The V segment lost 6 bases and the J segment 0 bases; nucleotides outside the gene matches: 5. The germline V gene encodes CDR1 SQVTM and CDR2 ANQGSEA. The CDR3 runs to 13 residues. CDR3 loop: CSVLGQDSYEQYF. The CDR3 nucleotides read TGCAGCGTCCTTGGACAGGACTCCTACGAGCAGTACTTC.

A few counts support this clonotype. The rearrangement joins TRBV20-1 to TRBJ1-2, with TRBD1 as a possible D gene (6 bases). Germline V gene lookup returns CDR1 DFQATT and CDR2 SNEGSKA (reference sequence). This CDR3 spans 13 amino acids. The V end lost 2 bases, the J end lost 4 bases, and 11 bases lay between the germline ends. CDR3 coding DNA: TGCAGTGCTAGACAGGGGACTGGCTATGGCTACACCTTC. Translation: CSARQGTGYGYTF.

The chain recombines TRBV4-3 with TRBJ1-1; TRBD1 matches at 8 bases. The CDR3 is made up of 16 amino acids. Trimming cost V 1 base and J 6 bases; bases outside gene matches: 10. Germline CDR1 LGHNA, CDR2 YSLEER. The CDR3 region has the DNA TGCGCCAGCAGCCAAGGAACCAGGGGGCGAGGGGCTGAAGCTTTCTTT. Translated: CASSQGTRGRGAEAFF.

The V call is TRBV5-1, the J call TRBJ2-3; D perhaps matches TRBD1 (5 bases). The CDR3 spans 15 residues. The germline V gene has CDR1 SGHRS and CDR2 YFSETQ. The germline V and J ends were trimmed by 4 bases and 3 bases, with 15 bases remaining between them. The DNA for the CDR3 is TGCGCCAGCAGCCTAAGGACACTGGTGACAGATACGCAGTATTTT. Amino acids: CASSLRTLVTDTQYF.